The 27 T cell receptor beta chains in this list originate from one sample, sequenced in a study of blood T cells in healthy people across ages. Primed by a sample-barcoded 5' primer and a J-beta primer mix, a second PCR proceeded for about 7 to 11 cycles. TCRdb analysed the 5' RACE reads with MiXCR anew, one entry per CDR3 protein. This table has approximately 830,000 distinct CDR3 sequences, around 62% appearing once. The sample taken for sequencing was blood. These receptors came from a man aged 25-45 years in good health.

This chain joins TRBV7-2 and TRBJ1-4; D call uncertain. Trimming left V 2 bases short and J 3 bases short, with 16 bases between. Germline V lookup: CDR1 SGHTA, CDR2 FQGNSA. The CDR3 extends over 17 amino acids. CDR3 in amino acids: CASSLQPQSNPNEKLFF. The CDR3 region has the DNA TGTGCCAGCAGCTTACAGCCCCAATCGAACCCTAATGAAAAACTGTTTTTT.

The V gene is TRBV10-3, the J gene TRBJ2-2, with a possible D match to TRBD1 (7 bases). The CDR3 spans 14 residues. Trimming shortened V by 10 bases and J by 0 bases, and 12 bases separated the two germline ends. Germline lookup yields CDR1 ENHRY and CDR2 SYGVKD. The CDR3 coding sequence is TGTGCCACCCGCAGGGGGGCGAACACCGGGGAGCTGTTTTTT. This sequence encodes CATRRGANTGELFF.

This chain joins TRBV20-1 and TRBJ2-1, with D unresolved. Germline CDR1 is DFQATT and CDR2 is SNEGSKA (reference sequence). The CDR3 is 13 amino acids. V gave up 1 base and J gave up 11 bases, with 15 bases separating them. CDR3 protein: CSARGSPTQQQFF. CDR3 nucleotides: TGCAGTGCTAGAGGCTCGCCTACCCAGCAGCAGTTCTTC.

The chain recombines TRBV5-1 with TRBJ2-1, with TRBD2 matching 11 bases. Germline CDR1 reads SGHRS; CDR2 reads YFSETQ. V shed 2 bases, J shed 3 bases, and the junction held 4 bases outside the gene matches. The CDR3 is 16 amino acids. CDR3 sequence (DNA): TGCGCCAGCAGCTTCACTAGCGGGGGTTTCTACAATGAGCAGTTCTTC. Its translation is CASSFTSGGFYNEQFF.

The CDR3 region is CASSFGGGIPREQYF. The CDR3 DNA sequence: TGTGCCAGCAGTTTTGGCGGGGGGATCCCTAGGGAGCAGTACTTC. The chain links TRBV28 to TRBJ2-7, with 8 bases lining up with TRBD2. The V and J ends lost 3 bases and 7 bases, in that order; junction bases with no gene match: 11. This CDR3 region has 15 residues. Germline V gives CDR1 MDHEN, CDR2 SYDVKM.

The genes are TRBV20-1 and TRBJ2-3, with TRBD2 matching over 8 bases. The length of the CDR3 is 15 residues. Germline V CDR1 and CDR2: DFQATT, SNEGSKA (reference sequence). V lost 0 bases and J lost 2; bases outside the gene matches: 4. The CDR3 DNA reads as TGCAGTGCTAGAGATCCGGGGGGGTCCACAGATACGCAGTATTTT. The encoded protein is CSARDPGGSTDTQYF.

In this sample, this clonotype turned up once. The rearrangement uses TRBV7-2 and TRBJ2-7, with 12 bases that match TRBD2. The ends lost 1 base at V and 4 bases at J; junction bases unmatched: 8. The germline V gene has CDR1 SGHTA and CDR2 FQGNSA. The CDR3 consists of 17 residues. The chain's CDR3 is CASSLGVGLAGMYEQYF. The DNA for the CDR3 is TGTGCCAGCAGCTTAGGGGTCGGACTAGCGGGAATGTACGAGCAGTACTTC.

This clonotype was observed a single time. The chain joins TRBV7-9 to TRBJ2-5; TRBD2 agrees at 8 bases. Germline V gene data show CDR1 as SEHNR and CDR2 as FQNEAQ (reference sequence). V lost 4 bases to trimming and J lost 5 bases; unmatched junction nucleotides: 6. The CDR3 loop spans 14 amino acids. CDR3 residues: CASSSGGRWETQYF. The DNA of the CDR3 is TGTGCCAGCAGCTCGGGGGGGCGGTGGGAGACCCAGTACTTC.

This clonotype was picked up a small number of times. This sequence joins TRBV5-1 and TRBJ2-5; no clear D. Trimming removed 0 bases from V and 5 bases from J, with 14 bases in between. The CDR3 spans 15 residues. Per germline, CDR1 SGHRS and CDR2 YFSETQ. CDR3: CASSLVDRDAETQYF. The CDR3 nucleotides are TGCGCCAGCAGCTTGGTAGACCGTGACGCGGAGACCCAGTACTTC.

This clonotype was recorded once. J is TRBJ2-4 and V is TRBV20-1, with a tentative D call TRBD1 (5 bases). The last part of the DNA fits TRBJ2-7 better; the J call may be wrong. The CDR3 sequence is 14 residues long. Germline lookup yields CDR1 DFQATT and CDR2 SNEGSKA (reference sequence). The CDR3 DNA follows: TGCAGTGCTAGAAGGCCAGGGTATCCCTACGAGCAGTACTTC. Residues: CSARRPGYPYEQYF.

The chain couples TRBV29-1 to TRBJ2-5; D may be TRBD1 (6 bases). CDR1 SQVTM and CDR2 ANQGSEA come from the germline V gene. The CDR3 is made up of 11 amino acids. The V end lost 4 bases, the J end lost 4 bases, and 7 bases lay between the germline ends. CDR3 residues: CSVARGETQYF. For the CDR3, the DNA is TGCAGCGTTGCCAGGGGAGAGACCCAGTACTTC.

The chain couples TRBV15 to TRBJ2-7, with D perhaps matching TRBD1 (6 bases). There are 13 residues in the CDR3. V lost 8 bases and J lost 1, with 12 bases in between. From germline, CDR1 is LNHNV and CDR2 YYDKDF (reference sequence). The CDR3 here is CATGSGDSYEQYF. The CDR3 DNA reads TGTGCCACCGGGTCAGGGGATTCCTACGAGCAGTACTTC. The full variable domain, in which reference TRBV15 and TRBJ2-7 provide the parts outside the CDR3, is DAMVIQNPRYQVTQFGKPVTLSCSQTLNHNVMYWYQQKSSQAPKLLFHYYDKDFNNEADTPDNFQSRRPNTSFCFLDIRSPGLGDTAMYLCATGSGDSYEQYFGPGTRLTVT.

This chain connects TRBV6-2 or TRBV6-3 to TRBJ2-1; D is ambiguous. The CDR3 runs to 13 residues. V was pared by 4 bases and J by 10 bases, with 14 bases between. CDR1 is MNHEY and CDR2 is SVGEGT in the germline V gene. CDR3 sequence reads: CASSFHSTFEQFF. CDR3 bases: TGTGCCAGCAGTTTTCACAGTACCTTCGAGCAGTTCTTC.

This chain connects TRBV28 to TRBJ2-5; 7 bases fit TRBD1. The assigned J gene may be wrong: the sequence end matches TRBJ2-7 better. CDR1 is MDHEN and CDR2 is SYDVKM in the germline V gene. This CDR3 contains 14 residues. CDR3 in amino acids: CASSSTGATYEQYF. CDR3 sequence (DNA): TGTGCCAGCAGTTCCACAGGGGCCACCTACGAGCAGTACTTC.

The V gene is TRBV4-3, the J gene TRBJ1-1, with D hard to call. The CDR3 consists of 14 residues. Trimming removed 0 bases at V and 6 bases at J, with 11 bases between. The germline V gene encodes CDR1 LGHNA and CDR2 YSLEER. The DNA for the CDR3 is TGCGCCAGCAGCCAAGATCGGAAGGGTCCTGAAGCTTTCTTT. Amino acid sequence: CASSQDRKGPEAFF.

The genes are TRBV10-3 and TRBJ2-1, with TRBD1 matching over 10 bases. The length of the CDR3 is 15 residues. In germline, CDR1 is ENHRY, CDR2 SYGVKD. V dropped 2 bases and J dropped 7; count of bases not matched to a gene: 5. The CDR3 DNA reads as TGTGCCATCAGTGAGGCGAGACAGGGGGCAAATGAGCAGTTCTTC. Translated: CAISEARQGANEQFF.

In this sample, this clonotype turned up a few times. V usage is TRBV25-1 and J usage is TRBJ2-3; 8 bases align to TRBD2. V was pared by 4 bases and J by 2 bases, with 17 bases of the junction left unmatched. This CDR3 has 19 residues. The V gene's germline CDR1 is MGHDK and CDR2 SYGVNS. The CDR3 DNA follows: TGTGCCAGCAGTGGGTCGAGCGGGGGCCCTCTGTTCAACACAGATACGCAGTATTTT. Translating gives CASSGSSGGPLFNTDTQYF.

This rearrangement joins TRBV20-1 to TRBJ1-4; no definite D call. CDR3 length: 15 amino acids. Germline CDR1 reads DFQATT; CDR2 reads SNEGSKA (reference sequence). V dropped 6 bases and J dropped 0 bases, with 14 bases sitting between them. Here the CDR3 DNA reads TGCAGTGCCCATAGGGTCCTTGCAACTAATGAAAAACTGTTTTTT. Translation gives CSAHRVLATNEKLFF.

This clonotype was seen a handful of times. The gene calls are TRBV7-9 and TRBJ1-1, with D hard to call. The CDR3 loop spans 13 amino acids. In germline, CDR1 is SEHNR, CDR2 FQNEAQ (reference sequence). With 5 bases removed from V and 5 bases from J, the gap between germline ends came to 12 bases. CDR3 sequence reads: CASSKEGRTEAFF. CDR3 sequence (DNA): TGTGCCAGCAGCAAGGAGGGAAGGACTGAAGCTTTCTTT.

For this clonotype: The junction differs from germline at one of its ends, possibly a read error. J is TRBJ2-5 and V is TRBV7-7; D could derive from TRBD1 or TRBD2 (5 bases each). Looked up from germline, CDR1 is SSHAT and CDR2 is FNYEAQ (reference sequence). The CDR3 covers 16 residues. CDR3 in amino acids: CASSLGRDPYLETQYF. CDR3 DNA sequence: TGTGCCAGCAGTTTAGGACGGGACCCGTATTTGGAGACCCAGTACTTC.

V is TRBV9 and J is TRBJ2-1, with 11 nucleotides matching TRBD2. Germline trimming cut 3 bases from V and 0 bases from J; bases unmatched to any gene: 5. The CDR3 is 17 amino acids. Germline V lookup: CDR1 SGDLS, CDR2 YYNGEE. The CDR3 DNA sequence: TGTGCCAGCAGCGGCCCTAGCGGGGGGAGCTCCTACAATGAGCAGTTCTTC. It translates to CASSGPSGGSSYNEQFF.

V and J are TRBV2 and TRBJ1-5, with D maybe TRBD1 (5 bases). There are 14 residues in the CDR3. Germline CDR1 and CDR2: SNHLY and FYNNEI. With 5 bases removed from V and 6 bases from J, the gap between germline ends came to 14 bases. Here the CDR3 DNA reads TGTGCCAGCAGTCGTCTAGGGGCTTCTCAGCCCCAGCATTTT. Encoded protein: CASSRLGASQPQHF.

The chain couples TRBV7-2 to TRBJ2-5, with 9 bases that match TRBD1. The length of the CDR3 is 13 residues. V dropped 5 bases and J dropped 12; count of bases not matched to a gene: 10. Germline-derived CDR1 and CDR2 are SGHTA and FQGNSA. The CDR3 DNA is TGTGCCAGCAGCCCCGGGACAGGGACAAGCGAGTACTTC. Protein sequence: CASSPGTGTSEYF.

This clonotype appeared a few times. The chain links TRBV4-3 to TRBJ2-1; 14 bases fit TRBD2. With V trimmed by 0 bases and J by 7 bases, 5 bases remained unmatched. The CDR3 is 17 amino acids. Germline V CDR1 and CDR2: LGHNA, YSLEER. The CDR3 coding sequence is TGCGCCAGCAGCCAAGATCGACTAGCGGGGGGGCAAAATGAGCAGTTCTTC. Its protein is CASSQDRLAGGQNEQFF.

This chain links TRBV5-5 with TRBJ2-7, with 8 bases fitting TRBD1. Germline V lookup: CDR1 SGHKS, CDR2 YYEKEE (reference sequence). The junction had 8 bases not matched to a gene; V was cut back by 3 bases and J by 6 bases. This CDR3 has 14 amino acids. The CDR3 reads CASSSRTGSGEQYF. The CDR3 DNA reads TGTGCCAGCAGCTCTCGGACAGGGTCGGGCGAGCAGTACTTC. The full variable domain, in which reference TRBV5-5 and TRBJ2-7 provide the parts outside the CDR3, is DAGVTQSPTHLIKTRGQQVTLRCSPISGHKSVSWYQQVLGQGPQFIFQYYEKEERGRGNFPDRFSARQFPNYSSELNVNALLLGDSALYLCASSSRTGSGEQYFGPGTRLTVT.

The chain joins TRBV12-3 or TRBV12-4 to TRBJ1-6, with 8 bases lining up with TRBD1. This CDR3 has 15 amino acids. V shed 6 bases and J 9 bases; nucleotides not matched to a gene: 10. For the CDR3, the DNA is TGTGCCAGCAGACAAGGACAGGGAGGTTCTTCACCCCTCCACTTT. Its protein product is CASRQGQGGSSPLHF.

The CDR3 DNA follows: TGTGCCAGCAGCCAAGATTGGCTAGCGGGCGAGCAGTTCTTC. This codes for CASSQDWLAGEQFF. This chain uses TRBV4-2 with TRBJ2-1; 8 bases line up with TRBD2. J lost 10 bases, V lost 0 bases, and 5 bases had no gene match. In germline, CDR1 is LGHNA, CDR2 YNFKEQ. The CDR3 spans 14 residues.